This T cell receptor (beta chain) was captured in a study of beta chain features in type 1 diabetes. Study-level information: All samples yielded some 110 million examined sorted cells. Study results and limitations: Type 1 diabetes patients showed a moderate but significant shortening of TCRB CDR3s in all four CD4+ subsets. Cells with high TCR expression could be over-represented when cDNA is sequenced.

This CDR3 comprises 12 residues. Germline lookup yields CDR1 SQVTM and CDR2 ANQGSEA. Trimming took off 0 bases at V and 3 bases at J, with 5 bases between the two ends. The authors reverse transcribed all of the isolated RNA, so sequencing captured expressed TCRB transcripts. Repertoires were generated with immunoSEQ multiplex PCR, while TCRdb's copy carries only in-frame clones and drops some. The sample consists of about 740,000 clones, around an eighth of them appearing once. About 120 mL of blood, on average, came from one heparinised draw per donor. Details on this clone: Its antigen is unknown.

This chain links TRBV29-1 with TRBJ1-2; D uncertain. Specimen: naive CD4+ T cells from blood. This receptor was obtained from a young man with type 1 diabetes. CDR3 amino acids: CSVEDPHYGYTF. CDR3 coding DNA: TGCAGCGTTGAAGATCCTCACTATGGCTACACCTTC. Full variable domain (outside the CDR3, taken from reference TRBV29-1 and TRBJ1-2): SAVISQKPSRDICQRGTSLTIQCQVDSQVTMMFWYRQQPGQSLTLIATANQGSEATYESGFVIDKFPISRPNLTFSTLTVSNMSPEDSSIYLCSVEDPHYGYTFGSGTRLTVV.